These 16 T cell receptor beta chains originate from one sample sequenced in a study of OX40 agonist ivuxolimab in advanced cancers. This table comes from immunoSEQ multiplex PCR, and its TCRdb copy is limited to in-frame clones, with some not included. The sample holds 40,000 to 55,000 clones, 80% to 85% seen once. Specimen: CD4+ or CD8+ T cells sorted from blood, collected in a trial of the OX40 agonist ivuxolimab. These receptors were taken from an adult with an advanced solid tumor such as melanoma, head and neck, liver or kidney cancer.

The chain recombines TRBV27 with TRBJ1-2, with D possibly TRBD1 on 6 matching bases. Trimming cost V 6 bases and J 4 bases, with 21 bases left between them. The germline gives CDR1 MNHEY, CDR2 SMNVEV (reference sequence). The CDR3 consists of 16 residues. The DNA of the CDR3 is TGTGCCAGCAGATCACAACAGGGAATCAACCCCTATGGCTACACCTTC. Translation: CASRSQQGINPYGYTF.

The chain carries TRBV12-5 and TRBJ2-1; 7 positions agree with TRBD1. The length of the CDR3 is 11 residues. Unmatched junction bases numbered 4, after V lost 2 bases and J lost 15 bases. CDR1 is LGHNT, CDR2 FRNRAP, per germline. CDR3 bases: TGTGCTAGTGGTTTGTTGACAGGGCCGTTCTTC. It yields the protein CASGLLTGPFF.

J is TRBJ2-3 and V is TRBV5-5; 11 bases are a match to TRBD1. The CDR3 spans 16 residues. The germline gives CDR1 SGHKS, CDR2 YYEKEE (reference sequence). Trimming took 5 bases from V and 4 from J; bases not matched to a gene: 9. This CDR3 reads CASSRGTGGMADTQYF. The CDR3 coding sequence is TGTGCCAGCAGTCGAGGGACAGGGGGTATGGCAGATACGCAGTATTTT.

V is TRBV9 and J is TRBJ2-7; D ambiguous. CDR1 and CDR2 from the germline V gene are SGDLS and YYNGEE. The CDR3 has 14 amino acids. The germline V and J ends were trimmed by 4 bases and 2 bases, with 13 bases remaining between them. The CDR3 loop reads CASSHHGSPYEQYF. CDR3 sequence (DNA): TGTGCCAGCAGCCACCATGGGTCGCCCTACGAGCAGTACTTC.

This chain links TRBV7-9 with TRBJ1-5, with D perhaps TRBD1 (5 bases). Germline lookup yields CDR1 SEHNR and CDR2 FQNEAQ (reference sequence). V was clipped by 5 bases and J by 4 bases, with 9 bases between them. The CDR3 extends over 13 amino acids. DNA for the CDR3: TGTGCCAGCAGCCCTGGGGGGAATCAGCCCCAGCATTTT. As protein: CASSPGGNQPQHF.

CDR3 in amino acids: CASSQERTGAYEQYF. CDR3 nucleotides: TGCGCCAGCAGCCAAGAAAGGACAGGGGCCTACGAGCAGTACTTC. The V and J genes are TRBV4-1 and TRBJ2-7; the match to TRBD1 covers 9 bases. Trimming took 0 bases from V and 2 from J; bases not matched to a gene: 2. The CDR3 is 15 amino acids. Germline V lookup: CDR1 MGHRA, CDR2 YSYEKL.

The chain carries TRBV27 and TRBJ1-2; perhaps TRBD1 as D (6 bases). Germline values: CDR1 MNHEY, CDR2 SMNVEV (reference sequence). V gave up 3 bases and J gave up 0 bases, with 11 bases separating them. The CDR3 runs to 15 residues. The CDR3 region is CASSFGGQPNYGYTF. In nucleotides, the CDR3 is TGTGCCAGCAGTTTCGGGGGCCAGCCTAACTATGGCTACACCTTC.

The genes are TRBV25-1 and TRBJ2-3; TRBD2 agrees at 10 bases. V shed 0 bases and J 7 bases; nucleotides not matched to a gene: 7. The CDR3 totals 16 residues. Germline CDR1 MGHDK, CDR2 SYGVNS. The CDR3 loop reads CASSEYFTSGKNTQYF. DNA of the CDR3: TGTGCCAGCAGTGAATATTTCACTAGCGGGAAGAATACGCAGTATTTT.

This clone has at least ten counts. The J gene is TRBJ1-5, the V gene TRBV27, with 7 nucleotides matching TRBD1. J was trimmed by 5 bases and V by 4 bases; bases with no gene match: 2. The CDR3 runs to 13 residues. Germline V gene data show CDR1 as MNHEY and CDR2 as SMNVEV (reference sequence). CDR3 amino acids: CASSSGQHQPQHF. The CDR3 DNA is TGTGCCAGCAGTTCGGGACAGCATCAGCCCCAGCATTTT.

The CDR3 bases are TGTGCCAGCAGTCCACTACTAGTGGCGTCGGAGCAGTACTTC. Its protein is CASSPLLVASEQYF. The V and J genes are TRBV28 and TRBJ2-7; D may be TRBD2 (5 bases). The germline V gene has CDR1 MDHEN and CDR2 SYDVKM. The CDR3 is made up of 14 amino acids. Trimming shortened V by 5 bases and J by 7 bases, and 18 bases separated the two germline ends.

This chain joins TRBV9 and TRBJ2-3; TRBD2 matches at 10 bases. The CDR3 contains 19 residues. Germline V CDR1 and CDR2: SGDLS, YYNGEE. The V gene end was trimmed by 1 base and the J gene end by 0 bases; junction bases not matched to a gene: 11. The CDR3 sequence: CASSVRPQVSGGSTDTQYF. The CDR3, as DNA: TGTGCCAGCAGCGTACGCCCCCAGGTTAGCGGGGGGAGCACAGATACGCAGTATTTT.

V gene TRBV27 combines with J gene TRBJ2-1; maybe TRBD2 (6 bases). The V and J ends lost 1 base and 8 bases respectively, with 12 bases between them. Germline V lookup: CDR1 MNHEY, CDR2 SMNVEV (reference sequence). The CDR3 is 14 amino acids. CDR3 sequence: CASSLYREYHEQFF. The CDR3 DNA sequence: TGTGCCAGCAGTTTATATCGGGAGTACCATGAGCAGTTCTTC.

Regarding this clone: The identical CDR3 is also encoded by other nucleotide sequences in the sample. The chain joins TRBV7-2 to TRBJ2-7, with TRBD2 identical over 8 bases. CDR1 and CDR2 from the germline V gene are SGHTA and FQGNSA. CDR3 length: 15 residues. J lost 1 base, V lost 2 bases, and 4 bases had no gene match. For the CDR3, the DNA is TGTGCCAGCAGCTTAAGTGGCGGGGGGTCCTACGAGCAGTACTTC. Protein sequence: CASSLSGGGSYEQYF. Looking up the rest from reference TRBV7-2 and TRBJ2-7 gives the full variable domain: GAGVSQSPSNKVTEKGKDVELRCDPISGHTALYWYRQSLGQGLEFLIYFQGNSAPDKSGLPSDRFSAERTGGSVSTLTIQRTQQEDSAVYLCASSLSGGGSYEQYFGPGTRLTVT.

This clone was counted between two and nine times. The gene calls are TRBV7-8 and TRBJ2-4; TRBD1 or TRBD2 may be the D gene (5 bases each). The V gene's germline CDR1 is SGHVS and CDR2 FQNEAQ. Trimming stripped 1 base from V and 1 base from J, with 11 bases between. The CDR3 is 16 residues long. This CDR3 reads CASSLGGDAAKNIQYF. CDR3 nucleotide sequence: TGTGCCAGCAGCTTAGGAGGGGACGCGGCCAAAAACATTCAGTACTTC.

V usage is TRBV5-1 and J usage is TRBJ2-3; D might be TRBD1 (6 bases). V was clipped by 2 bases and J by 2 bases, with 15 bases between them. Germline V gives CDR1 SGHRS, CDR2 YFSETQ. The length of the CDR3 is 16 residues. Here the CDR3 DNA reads TGCGCCAGCAGCTTTGGACAGTCTCTTTACACAGATACGCAGTATTTT. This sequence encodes CASSFGQSLYTDTQYF.

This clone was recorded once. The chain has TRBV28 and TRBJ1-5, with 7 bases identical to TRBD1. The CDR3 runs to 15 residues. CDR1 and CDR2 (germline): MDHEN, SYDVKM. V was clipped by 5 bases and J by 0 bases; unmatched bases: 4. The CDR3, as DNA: TGTGCCAGCAGTATCGGGACAGTTAGCAATCAGCCCCAGCATTTT. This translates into CASSIGTVSNQPQHF.